The 8 T cell receptor beta chains in this list originate from one sample, sequenced in a study of T-cell memory formation after mild COVID-19. In TCRdb, the 5' RACE reads were re-called with MiXCR into one record per CDR3 protein. The profile shows 450,000 or so distinct CDR3 sequences, roughly 23% of them singletons. Sequenced material: PBMCs or a T cell subset sorted from them (not recorded which). Receptors originate from an adult woman who had mild COVID-19 (a few samples of this study predate the infection). Cell type and time point are not known.

This clonotype was seen more than once but under ten times. The rearrangement links TRBV12-3 or TRBV12-4 to TRBJ2-2; 14 nucleotides align to TRBD2. The CDR3 extends over 18 amino acids. The J segment lost 2 bases and the V segment lost 7 bases, leaving 9 bases of the junction unmatched. As DNA, the CDR3 is TGTGCCAGCACACCCGGGACTAGCGGGGGCCGTAACACCGGGGAGCTGTTTTTT. Translated: CASTPGTSGGRNTGELFF.

This clonotype was observed a few times. The chain combines TRBV7-2 with TRBJ1-2; 9 bases line up with TRBD1. V was clipped by 4 bases and J by 4 bases; unmatched bases: 4. Germline V gene data show CDR1 as SGHTA and CDR2 as FQGNSA. The CDR3 sequence is 14 residues long. In DNA form, the CDR3 reads TGTGCCAGCAGCTCCAGGACAGGGGTCTATGGCTACACCTTC. This gives the protein CASSSRTGVYGYTF.

CDR3 in amino acids: CASSGLADLTDTQYF. In nucleotides, the CDR3 is TGCGCCAGCAGCGGGCTAGCGGATCTCACAGATACGCAGTATTTT. The chain links TRBV4-1 to TRBJ2-3; 7 bases fit TRBD2. V was clipped by 5 bases and J by 2 bases; unmatched bases: 7. Looked up from germline, CDR1 is MGHRA and CDR2 is YSYEKL. The CDR3 sequence is 15 residues long.

The rearrangement links TRBV7-6 to TRBJ2-1; the match to TRBD1 covers 9 bases. The CDR3 is 16 amino acids. In germline, CDR1 is SGHVS, CDR2 FNYEAQ. Trimming at V came to 3 bases and at J to 2 bases, leaving 5 bases not matched to a gene. DNA for the CDR3: TGTGCCAGCAGCTTGGGACAGGGAATAACCTACAATGAGCAGTTCTTC. It is translated as CASSLGQGITYNEQFF.

The V and J genes are TRBV5-1 and TRBJ1-1, with 8 bases aligning to TRBD1. The CDR3 runs to 17 residues. Germline CDR1 SGHRS, CDR2 YFSETQ. Trimming removed 0 bases from V and 4 bases from J; junction bases left unmatched: 11. The DNA of the CDR3 is TGCGCCAGCAGCTTGGGGGGGAGGACAGGGTTGAGCACTGAAGCTTTCTTT. As protein: CASSLGGRTGLSTEAFF. The full variable domain, rest sourced from reference TRBV5-1 and TRBJ1-1, is KAGVTQTPRYLIKTRGQQVTLSCSPISGHRSVSWYQQTPGQGLQFLFEYFSETQRNKGNFPGRFSGRQFSNSRSEMNVSTLELGDSALYLCASSLGGRTGLSTEAFFGQGTRLTVV.

This clonotype was detected only a few times. The chain links TRBV7-3 to TRBJ2-1; 9 positions match TRBD1. The CDR3 is 16 residues long. With 5 bases clipped from V and 0 bases from J, the junction kept 5 bases outside the gene matches. Germline V gene data show CDR1 as SGHTA and CDR2 as FQGTGA. The CDR3 sequence: CASSPRTGASYNEQFF. CDR3 coding DNA: TGTGCCAGCAGCCCACGGACAGGGGCCTCCTACAATGAGCAGTTCTTC.

The chain links TRBV20-1 to TRBJ2-5; tentative D call: TRBD1 (6 bases). The CDR3 extends over 16 amino acids. V was cut by 4 bases and J by 5 bases, with 23 bases left in between. CDR1 and CDR2 from the germline V gene are DFQATT and SNEGSKA (reference sequence). CDR3 sequence (DNA): TGCAGTGCTAACGCCGGTTACAGGGTCGGAGAGGAGACCCAGTACTTC. This translates into CSANAGYRVGEETQYF.

This clonotype occurred a few times. V usage is TRBV9 and J usage is TRBJ2-3, with TRBD2 identical over 14 bases. This CDR3 spans 20 amino acids. V was pared by 2 bases and J by 4 bases, with 15 bases of the junction left unmatched. Germline V gene data show CDR1 as SGDLS and CDR2 as YYNGEE. The CDR3 protein is CASSVSIPGLAGEGADTQYF. DNA of the CDR3: TGTGCCAGCAGCGTCTCAATCCCGGGACTAGCGGGAGAGGGGGCAGATACGCAGTATTTT.